These 31 T cell receptor beta chains came from one sample sequenced in a study of blood T cell repertoires in COVID-19. The repertoire was sequenced with immunoSEQ multiplex PCR; TCRdb's copy has only in-frame clones and lacks some. In the table there are 250,000 to 300,000 clones, 80% to 95% of which are singletons. The specimen sequenced was peripheral blood. All receptors come from a woman aged 30 to 39 with COVID-19, enrolled during active disease.

The chain couples TRBV12-3 or TRBV12-4 to TRBJ1-4; D not resolved. Trimming removed 5 bases at V and 5 bases at J, with 9 bases between. The CDR3 extends over 13 amino acids. The CDR3 sequence: CASSPEGNEKLFF. CDR3 nucleotides: TGTGCCAGCAGTCCGGAGGGCAATGAAAAACTGTTTTTT.

The J gene is TRBJ2-7, the V gene TRBV5-6; 12 bases are a match to TRBD2. The germline gives CDR1 SGHDT, CDR2 YYEEEE. This CDR3 comprises 16 residues. Trimming removed 0 bases from V and 7 bases from J; junction bases left unmatched: 8. The CDR3, as DNA: TGTGCCAGCAGCTTGGGATTTCTAGCGGGAGGGAGGGAGCAGTACTTC. This translates into CASSLGFLAGGREQYF.

The CDR3 reads CARSNGARGSEAFF. CDR3 nucleotides: TGTGCCCGATCGAACGGGGCCAGGGGCTCTGAAGCTTTCTTT. The V and J genes are TRBV30 and TRBJ1-1; D is possibly TRBD1 (6 bases). Per the germline V gene, CDR1 is GTSNPN and CDR2 is SVGIG (reference sequence). The CDR3 is 14 amino acids. Trimming removed 8 bases at V and 6 bases at J, with 22 bases between.

The V gene is TRBV21-1, the J gene TRBJ1-1; the DNA was not compared with TRBD1, the D call given in the table. TRBV21-1 is termed a pseudogene. CDR3 length: 14 amino acids. CDR3 sequence reads: CARVQGALNTEAFF. CDR3 nucleotide sequence: TGTGCCAGGGTACAGGGGGCCTTGAACACTGAAGCTTTCTTT.

The chain is built from TRBV7-9 and TRBJ1-1; D is unclear. V lost 2 bases and J lost 11, with 18 bases in between. From germline, CDR1 is SEHNR and CDR2 FQNEAQ (reference sequence). The CDR3 extends over 14 amino acids. Here the CDR3 DNA reads TGTGCCAGCAGCTTACGAGGCGGCAGACCGCCGGCTTTCTTT. Translating it yields CASSLRGGRPPAFF. The variable domain in full, with the rest retrieved from reference TRBV7-9 and TRBJ1-1, is DTGVSQNPRHKITKRGQNVTFRCDPISEHNRLYWYRQTLGQGPEFLTYFQNEAQLEKSRLLSDRFSAERPKGSFSTLEIQRTEQGDSAMYLCASSLRGGRPPAFFGQGTRLTVV.

This sequence joins TRBV7-9 and TRBJ1-6, with a weak D call TRBD1 (5 bases). Germline CDR1 and CDR2: SEHNR and FQNEAQ (reference sequence). V was trimmed by 4 bases and J by 7 bases, leaving 8 bases between them. The CDR3 runs to 13 residues. CDR3 bases: TGTGCCAGCAGCTGGGGACTGAATTCACCCCTCCACTTT. Its protein is CASSWGLNSPLHF.

V is TRBV6-6 and J is TRBJ2-5, with 8 bases that match TRBD1. The CDR3 length is 15 residues. The V gene's germline CDR1 is MNHNY and CDR2 SVGAGI (reference sequence). Trimming took 2 bases from V and 4 from J; bases not matched to a gene: 6. CDR3 residues: CASSYQGQGRETQYF. The DNA for the CDR3 is TGTGCCAGCAGTTACCAAGGACAGGGTCGAGAGACCCAGTACTTC.

The gene calls are TRBV4-2 and TRBJ1-1; D unresolved. Germline CDR1 LGHNA, CDR2 YNFKEQ. The CDR3 consists of 13 residues. Trimming removed 4 bases at V and 9 bases at J, with 15 bases between. CDR3 loop: CASSRNGGTKAFF. The CDR3 DNA follows: TGTGCCAGCAGCCGAAACGGCGGAACCAAAGCTTTCTTT.

The chain joins TRBV30 to TRBJ2-7, with TRBD1 matching over 8 bases. The CDR3 runs to 17 residues. Germline CDR1 GTSNPN, CDR2 SVGIG (reference sequence). J lost 2 bases, V lost 5 bases, and 17 bases had no gene match. The CDR3 coding sequence is TGTGCCTGGCTCCGCAGAGACTCAGGGGGCCGGACCTACGAGCAGTACTTC. This encodes CAWLRRDSGGRTYEQYF.

The chain recombines TRBV28 with TRBJ1-2; TRBD1 aligns across 7 bases. The J segment lost 8 bases and the V segment lost 6 bases, leaving 9 bases of the junction unmatched. Germline V gives CDR1 MDHEN, CDR2 SYDVKM. The CDR3 sequence is 13 residues long. The CDR3 is CASSFGQVQGYTF. The CDR3 DNA sequence: TGTGCCAGCAGCTTCGGACAGGTTCAGGGCTACACCTTC.

The V and J genes are TRBV5-1 and TRBJ1-1; 7 bases fit TRBD1. Germline V CDR1 and CDR2: SGHRS, YFSETQ. After removal of 4 bases from V and 3 bases from J, the junction contained 12 bases not matched to a gene. This CDR3 is built from 16 residues. In DNA, the CDR3 is TGCGCCAGCAGCCCACACGGGACAGTAATATACACTGAAGCTTTCTTT. Translation gives CASSPHGTVIYTEAFF.

This chain connects TRBV28 to TRBJ2-7; a possible D gene is TRBD1 (5 bases). The CDR3 loop spans 13 amino acids. CDR1 and CDR2 from the germline V gene are MDHEN and SYDVKM. V lost 7 bases, J lost 2 bases, and 12 bases lay in between. The CDR3 loop reads CASMGRVTYEQYF. CDR3 nucleotides: TGTGCCAGCATGGGCAGGGTGACCTACGAGCAGTACTTC.

V gene TRBV6-5 combines with J gene TRBJ1-2, with TRBD1 matching over 7 bases. V lost 5 bases and J lost 8; bases outside the gene matches: 5. There are 12 residues in the CDR3. Germline V gene lookup returns CDR1 MNHEY and CDR2 SVGAGI. CDR3 residues: CASSRQGEGYTF. The CDR3 DNA follows: TGTGCCAGCAGTAGACAGGGAGAGGGCTACACCTTC.

CDR3 sequence (DNA): TGTGCCAGCAGCGGGCGGTACACCGGGGAGCTGTTTTTT. This sequence encodes CASSGRYTGELFF. The V and J genes are TRBV9 and TRBJ2-2, with D unclear. The CDR3 spans 13 residues. Trimming took off 3 bases at V and 3 bases at J, with 6 bases between the two ends. Germline CDR1 is SGDLS and CDR2 is YYNGEE.

The chain uses TRBV6-6 and TRBJ1-1, with TRBD1 matching over 8 bases. CDR3 length: 12 amino acids. Looked up from germline, CDR1 is MNHNY and CDR2 is SVGAGI (reference sequence). After removal of 9 bases from V and 1 base from J, the junction contained 1 base not matched to a gene. CDR3 sequence (DNA): TGTGCCAGTCAGGGGGCGAACACTGAAGCTTTCTTT. Its translation is CASQGANTEAFF.

The chain carries TRBV12-5 and TRBJ2-4; D is perhaps TRBD1 (5 bases). With 4 bases removed from V and 1 base from J, the gap between germline ends came to 11 bases. Germline assignment: CDR1 LGHNT and CDR2 FRNRAP. CDR3 size: 15 residues. CDR3 DNA: TGTGCTAGTGGTTCCCTTGGGGCGGCCAAAAACATTCAGTACTTC. Its protein product is CASGSLGAAKNIQYF.

The rearrangement uses TRBV15 and TRBJ2-7, with 12 nucleotides matching TRBD2. Germline V gene sequence: CDR1 LNHNV, CDR2 YYDKDF (reference sequence). The CDR3 has 16 residues. The trim removed 2 bases at V and 5 bases at J, leaving 7 bases unmatched. The CDR3 reads CATSRRRLAGVDEQYF. The CDR3 DNA reads TGTGCCACCAGCAGACGTCGACTAGCGGGAGTTGACGAGCAGTACTTC.

This clone occurred once. V usage is TRBV6-1 and J usage is TRBJ1-2; D not certain. The CDR3 sequence is 15 residues long. CDR1 is MNHNS and CDR2 is SASEGT in the germline V gene. Between the trimmed V and J ends, which lost 2 bases and 0 bases, there was a span of 10 bases. CDR3 bases: TGTGCCAGCAGTGAATCTCCACTCCCTAACTATGGCTACACCTTC. Amino acid sequence: CASSESPLPNYGYTF.

This chain connects TRBV7-6 to TRBJ2-1; 11 bases match TRBD2. The junction had 6 bases not matched to a gene; V was cut back by 3 bases and J by 5 bases. From germline, CDR1 is SGHVS and CDR2 FNYEAQ. The CDR3 loop spans 16 amino acids. CDR3 sequence: CASSFLGLADHNEQFF. In DNA, the CDR3 is TGTGCCAGCAGCTTTCTGGGACTAGCGGACCACAATGAGCAGTTCTTC.

The J gene is TRBJ2-7, the V gene TRBV27, with TRBD2 identical over 9 bases. CDR1 is MNHEY and CDR2 is SMNVEV in the germline V gene (reference sequence). CDR3 length: 15 residues. The V gene end was trimmed by 5 bases and the J gene end by 4 bases; junction bases not matched to a gene: 9. The CDR3 here is CASSGVGLATYEQYF. The DNA for the CDR3 is TGTGCCAGCAGTGGAGTTGGACTAGCGACGTACGAGCAGTACTTC.

The chain is built from TRBV7-2 and TRBJ1-2; 8 nucleotides align to TRBD1. Losses at the gene ends were 5 bases for V and 4 bases for J; bases not matched to a gene: 6. The CDR3 contains 14 residues. Germline CDR1 reads SGHTA; CDR2 reads FQGNSA. The CDR3 DNA reads as TGTGCCAGCAGCCCCGGACAGGGAGCCTATGGCTACACCTTC. Protein sequence: CASSPGQGAYGYTF.

The gene calls are TRBV19 and TRBJ2-7; a possible D gene is TRBD2 (6 bases). Germline CDR1 is LNHDA and CDR2 is SQIVND (reference sequence). The CDR3 has 14 amino acids. Trimming shortened V by 5 bases and J by 6 bases, and 17 bases separated the two germline ends. The CDR3 protein is CASSPWAGNGEQYF. The CDR3 DNA reads TGTGCCAGTAGTCCCTGGGCGGGGAATGGCGAGCAGTACTTC.

The genes are TRBV3-1 (or the pseudogene TRBV3-2) and TRBJ2-1, with D maybe TRBD1 (6 bases). The germline gives CDR1 LGHDT, CDR2 YNNKEL (reference sequence). The CDR3 runs to 15 residues. V lost 2 bases and J lost 9, with 17 bases in between. The CDR3: CASSQIGTRMGEQFF. The CDR3 DNA is TGTGCCAGCAGCCAAATCGGGACAAGGATGGGTGAGCAGTTCTTC.

This sequence joins TRBV27 and TRBJ2-7, with a possible D match to TRBD1 (6 bases). V lost 3 bases, J lost 3 bases, and 9 bases lay in between. Germline lookup yields CDR1 MNHEY and CDR2 SMNVEV (reference sequence). The CDR3 consists of 13 residues. CDR3 amino acids: CASSFAQGYEQYF. CDR3 in DNA: TGTGCCAGCAGTTTCGCACAGGGCTACGAGCAGTACTTC.

This chain links TRBV30 with TRBJ2-7; the match to TRBD1 covers 7 bases. The CDR3 sequence is 15 residues long. CDR1 and CDR2 (germline): GTSNPN, SVGIG (reference sequence). The J segment lost 6 bases and the V segment lost 0 bases, leaving 11 bases of the junction unmatched. DNA of the CDR3: TGTGCCTGGAGTGTAACCCAGACAGGGCTGGGCGAGCAGTACTTC. It encodes CAWSVTQTGLGEQYF.

The rearrangement links TRBV28 to TRBJ1-4, with 7 bases that match TRBD1. This CDR3 has 15 residues. From germline, CDR1 is MDHEN and CDR2 SYDVKM. V gave up 6 bases and J gave up 7 bases; unmatched junction bases: 11. The CDR3, as DNA: TGTGCCAGCAGAGGACCACAGGGGAAGCGTGAAAAACTGTTTTTT. This translates into CASRGPQGKREKLFF.

The chain carries TRBV5-1 and TRBJ2-7; 10 positions match TRBD2. Per germline, CDR1 SGHRS and CDR2 YFSETQ. With V trimmed by 4 bases and J by 2 bases, 6 bases remained unmatched. The CDR3 runs 15 residues. The CDR3 DNA follows: TGCGCCAGCAGCATTAAGCGGGAGGGCCCCTACGAGCAGTACTTC. It is translated as CASSIKREGPYEQYF. Supplemented by reference TRBV5-1 and TRBJ2-7, the full variable domain reads KAGVTQTPRYLIKTRGQQVTLSCSPISGHRSVSWYQQTPGQGLQFLFEYFSETQRNKGNFPGRFSGRQFSNSRSEMNVSTLELGDSALYLCASSIKREGPYEQYFGPGTRLTVT.

The chain is built from TRBV29-1 and TRBJ2-5; the match to TRBD2 covers 11 bases. The CDR3 has 15 amino acids. Germline V gene sequence: CDR1 SQVTM, CDR2 ANQGSEA. V was pared by 6 bases and J by 4 bases, with 10 bases of the junction left unmatched. The CDR3 protein is CSVEIAGGRGETQYF. In DNA form, the CDR3 reads TGCAGCGTGGAGATAGCGGGAGGGAGAGGAGAGACCCAGTACTTC.

Here the CDR3 DNA reads TGTGCCAGCACCCCAGAAGGGTGGGCGGGGAATTCACCCCTCCACTTT. Protein product: CASTPEGWAGNSPLHF. The chain uses TRBV11-2 and TRBJ1-6; D remains unclear. From germline, CDR1 is SGHAT and CDR2 FQNNGV. Trimming took 7 bases from V and 7 from J, leaving 20 bases between them. This CDR3 is built from 16 residues.

This rearrangement joins TRBV6-5 to TRBJ1-3, with D maybe TRBD1 (5 bases). V lost 8 bases to trimming and J lost 0 bases, with 14 bases between them. The CDR3 loop spans 15 amino acids. In germline, CDR1 is MNHEY, CDR2 SVGAGI. The CDR3 bases are TGTGCCAGCCGACAGACAATAAGCTCTGGAAACACCATATATTTT. Protein product: CASRQTISSGNTIYF.

This rearrangement joins TRBV9 to TRBJ2-5, with D tentatively TRBD2 (5 bases). Germline CDR1 reads SGDLS; CDR2 reads YYNGEE. V shed 7 bases and J shed 5 bases, with 12 bases lying between them. This CDR3 is built from 12 residues. CDR3 sequence reads: CASSRGFETQYF. The CDR3 nucleotides are TGTGCCAGCTCTCGCGGGTTTGAGACCCAGTACTTC.